The rows below give T cell receptor beta chains drawn from one sample of a study of blood T cell repertoires in COVID-19. Produced via immunoSEQ multiplex PCR; TCRdb's table is partial and in-frame only. The table includes some 200,000 clones, approximately 75% detected once. The sample consisted of PBMCs or T cells enriched from blood (not recorded which). These receptors all stem from a middle-aged man who had recovered from COVID-19. CDR3s leave out the opening cysteine and the closing phenylalanine or tryptophan.

TRBJ2-1	TRBV30	AWSRGEHEQF
TRBJ2-1	TRBV14	ASSRIGRYHEQF
TRBJ1-5	TRBV28	ASSLWGLGQPQH
TRBJ1-1	TRBV6-1	ASSEPPNTEAF
TRBJ2-1	TRBV7-7	ASSPTGGEQF
TRBJ1-1	TRBV25-1	ASSDYRAAVSEAF
TRBJ2-1	TRBV5-1	ASSLASAAENEQF
TRBJ2-7	TRBV7-9	ASSRDRGHYEQY
TRBJ2-1	TRBV9	ASSGTSGKTGAQF
TRBJ1-6	TRBV6-5	ASIGLYNSPLH
TRBJ1-3	TRBV6-4	ASSDLTVSGNTIY
TRBJ2-1	TRBV24-1	ATRGSEPYNEQF
TRBJ2-3	TRBV10-3	AISERRGGYTDTQY
TRBJ1-6	TRBV12-3/TRBV12-4	ASSLGDYSPLH
TRBJ1-1	TRBV30	AWRDRFNTEAF
TRBJ1-2	TRBV12-3/TRBV12-4	ASSLYSSYGYT
TRBJ2-7	TRBV18	ASSPTSGNIYEQY
TRBJ1-1	TRBV5-4	ASSSAGESEAF
TRBJ2-1	TRBV19	ASSAVSGGYNEQF
TRBJ2-7	TRBV11-2	ASSSDYSYEQY
TRBJ2-7	TRBV5-6	ASSLAKSGGAGAYEQY
TRBJ1-5	TRBV6-6	ASSLTGPYSNQPQH
TRBJ2-1	TRBV5-6	ASSLAGLAQGNEQF
TRBJ2-1	TRBV19	ASSIDRDRGIVYYNEQF
TRBJ1-5	TRBV6-1	ASSEAGQSNQPQH
TRBJ1-3	TRBV2	ASSEKGYSGNTIY
TRBJ2-1	TRBV7-2	ASSLVLGGLQAYNEQF
TRBJ1-1	TRBV19	ASSIGEGGNTEAF
TRBJ1-6	TRBV5-6	ASSFWEGVQTSPLH
TRBJ2-5	TRBV5-1	ASNLGGLAGVRETQY
TRBJ2-6	TRBV9	ASYRAGANVLT
TRBJ2-5	TRBV7-6	ASSLASQGAGETQY
TRBJ1-2	TRBV12-3/TRBV12-4	ASSRTGRYGYT
TRBJ1-5	TRBV27	ASSPGMTNQPQH
TRBJ2-6	TRBV7-9	ASSGSGANVLT
TRBJ2-2	TRBV6-4	ASSPGEGTHTGELF
TRBJ1-2	TRBV6-5	ASSYSTFSYGYT